This TCR beta chain was recovered during a study of T cell repertoires in cytomegalovirus infection. Overall study results and limits: In two of eight donors, the top clonotype was HLA-C-restricted CMV-specific.

Comment on this clonotype: No antigen is known for it.

The CDR3 runs 14 residues. CDR1 is SNHLY and CDR2 is FYNNEI in the germline V gene. V was pared by 3 bases and J by 3 bases, with 12 bases between. TCRdb redid the calling of the reads with MiXCR, one entry per CDR3 protein. The table lists around 130,000 distinct CDR3 sequences, approximately 9.2% of them singletons. The sample taken for sequencing was PBMCs. The V and J genes are TRBV2 and TRBJ2-7; possible D gene TRBD1, 5 bases. The TCR sequence derives from a human donor in good health (CMV status not recorded). Some clones in this sample may be carry-over from other donors' samples. CDR3 DNA: TGTGCCAGCAGTGAGACGACAGTGAACTACGAGCAGTACTTC. This codes for CASSETTVNYEQYF. Variable domain in full (rest from reference TRBV2 and TRBJ2-7): EPEVTQTPSHQVTQMGQEVILRCVPISNHLYFYWYRQILGQKVEFLVSFYNNEISEKSEIFDDQFSVERPDGSNFTLKIRSTKLEDSAMYFCASSETTVNYEQYFGPGTRLTVT.